These 25 T cell receptor beta chains were all obtained from the same sample, sequenced in a study of regulatory T cells in long-lasting Graves disease. The time point is: persistent/refractory GD, antithyroid drugs over 5 years with positive TRAb. Following extraction of RNA from PBMCs, that RNA was used to make the TCR library. Combining iRepertoire HTBI primers with Arm-PCR of CDR3 regions, the authors built TCR beta libraries. TCRdb fed the multiplex PCR reads into MiXCR, producing one record per CDR3 protein. The data show 400,000 to 500,000 distinct CDR3 sequences, with around a fifth seen just once and over 11% held by the top ten. Material: peripheral blood mononuclear cells (PBMCs), obtained when the disease was refractory, from a patient treated with antithyroid drugs. The receptors were gathered from a female donor with Graves disease.

This clonotype showed up many times. The gene calls are TRBV4-1 and TRBJ2-5; no clear D gene. The CDR3 is made up of 13 amino acids. Trimming took off 1 base at V and 2 bases at J, with 5 bases between the two ends. Looked up from germline, CDR1 is MGHRA and CDR2 is YSYEKL. The CDR3: CASSQGSQETQYF. The CDR3 region has the DNA TGCGCCAGCAGCCAAGGGAGTCAAGAGACCCAGTACTTC.

This clonotype appeared many times. V is TRBV20-1 and J is TRBJ2-2; D is unclear. The CDR3 loop spans 9 amino acids. The ends were cut back, 0 bases at V and 13 bases at J, with 3 bases in the middle. Germline CDR1 reads DFQATT; CDR2 reads SNEGSKA (reference sequence). The DNA for the CDR3 is TGCAGTGCTAGAGACTCGCTGTTTTTT. Amino acids: CSARDSLFF.

The chain is built from TRBV20-1 and TRBJ1-1; D ambiguous. The CDR3 covers 13 residues. Trimming cost V 6 bases and J 1 base, with 12 bases left between them. Germline assignment: CDR1 DFQATT and CDR2 SNEGSKA (reference sequence). The CDR3 coding sequence is TGCAGTGCCACCCTAGAAGCGAACACTGAAGCTTTCTTT. Translation: CSATLEANTEAFF.

This clonotype showed up many times. The chain recombines TRBV2 with TRBJ1-1; 7 bases are shared with TRBD1. J gave up 5 bases and V 4 bases, and 4 bases lay outside the gene matches. Germline-derived CDR1 and CDR2 are SNHLY and FYNNEI. CDR3 length: 13 amino acids. The CDR3 DNA reads as TGTGCCAGCAGTGGACAGGGTAGTACTGAAGCTTTCTTT. This gives the protein CASSGQGSTEAFF. The whole variable domain, filled in from reference TRBV2 and TRBJ1-1, reads EPEVTQTPSHQVTQMGQEVILRCVPISNHLYFYWYRQILGQKVEFLVSFYNNEISEKSEIFDDQFSVERPDGSNFTLKIRSTKLEDSAMYFCASSGQGSTEAFFGQGTRLTVV.

The chain carries TRBV6-1 and TRBJ2-7; D perhaps matches TRBD2 (5 bases). V lost 6 bases, J lost 5 bases, and 14 bases lay in between. CDR3 size: 13 residues. Germline CDR1 is MNHNS and CDR2 is SASEGT. For the CDR3, the DNA is TGTGCCAGCAGCACCTCGGACTCGCACGAGCAGTACTTC. It specifies CASSTSDSHEQYF.

This clonotype was found many times. The chain is built from TRBV20-1 and TRBJ2-7, with 8 bases that match TRBD1. This CDR3 region has 13 residues. Trimming cost V 4 bases and J 5 bases; bases outside gene matches: 7. Germline-derived CDR1 and CDR2 are DFQATT and SNEGSKA (reference sequence). DNA of the CDR3: TGCAGTGCTATGGCAGGGGGCAGAAACGAGCAGTACTTC. Encoded protein: CSAMAGGRNEQYF.

For this clonotype: The DNA is left out, because the CDR3 cannot be placed on it with certainty; the CDR3 is given as TCRdb lists it. The CDR3 region is CASSFKGQGLKNCFF. The rearrangement links TRBV12-3 or TRBV12-4 to TRBJ1-4; the table assigns TRBD1, which was not confirmed against the DNA. The CDR3 is 15 amino acids long, termini counted.

This clonotype has ten or more counts. The chain has TRBV28 and TRBJ1-2, with D perhaps TRBD1 (6 bases). V lost 7 bases and J lost 3, with 12 bases in between. Germline loops: CDR1 MDHEN, CDR2 SYDVKM. CDR3 size: 13 residues. The CDR3 nucleotides are TGTGCCAGCACTTTGGACAGATACTATGGCTACACCTTC. Translating it yields CASTLDRYYGYTF.

This clonotype came up many times. The J gene is TRBJ2-7, the V gene TRBV10-3; D unresolved. The CDR3 runs to 11 residues. Germline V lookup: CDR1 ENHRY, CDR2 SYGVKD. The V end was cut by 4 bases, the J end by 6 bases, with 7 bases between. For the CDR3, the DNA is TGTGCCATCAGTGGGGCGTTCGAGCAGTACTTC. Its protein is CAISGAFEQYF.

The rearrangement uses TRBV20-1 and TRBJ1-5, with D maybe TRBD1 (5 bases). Germline loops: CDR1 DFQATT, CDR2 SNEGSKA (reference sequence). Trimming took 6 bases from V and 3 from J, leaving 21 bases between them. CDR3 length: 16 residues. CDR3 in amino acids: CSAPEGHQGPNQPQHF. The CDR3 DNA follows: TGCAGTGCGCCCGAGGGGCATCAAGGGCCCAATCAGCCCCAGCATTTT.

The chain has TRBV7-2 and TRBJ2-3; D ambiguous. The CDR3 has 14 residues. Trimming removed 2 bases from V and 4 bases from J, with 10 bases in between. The germline V gene encodes CDR1 SGHTA and CDR2 FQGNSA. CDR3 region: CASSLLDSPDTQYF. The DNA of the CDR3 is TGTGCCAGCAGCTTACTAGATTCGCCAGATACGCAGTATTTT.

The chain recombines TRBV5-6 with TRBJ1-1; maybe TRBD1 (5 bases). The germline CDR1 and CDR2 sequences are SGHDT and YYEEEE. V gave up 6 bases and J gave up 5 bases, with 29 bases separating them. This CDR3 comprises 18 residues. The DNA of the CDR3 is TGTGCCAGCAAGATCCAATTGGAGCAGGGTTTTGTTAATACTGAAGCTTTCTTT. Protein: CASKIQLEQGFVNTEAFF.

This clonotype was seen more than once but under ten times. The genes are TRBV6-1 and TRBJ1-2; 8 bases match TRBD1. The CDR3 extends over 15 amino acids. In germline, CDR1 is MNHNS, CDR2 SASEGT. Germline trimming cut 1 base from V and 3 bases from J; bases unmatched to any gene: 4. The CDR3: CASSEGSGGDYGYTF. As DNA, the CDR3 is TGTGCCAGCAGTGAAGGTTCAGGGGGCGACTATGGCTACACCTTC.

This clonotype showed up just a few times. This chain connects TRBV9 to TRBJ2-7; 8 positions match TRBD2. Germline V lookup: CDR1 SGDLS, CDR2 YYNGEE. The V segment lost 3 bases and the J segment 7 bases; nucleotides outside the gene matches: 9. CDR3 length equals 14 residues. As DNA, the CDR3 is TGTGCCAGCAGCGGGGGACTAGAGTTAGGTGAGCAGTACTTC. Translating gives CASSGGLELGEQYF.

This clonotype was seen ten or more times. This chain uses TRBV2 with TRBJ2-2; D perhaps matches TRBD1 (5 bases). CDR3 length equals 14 residues. V was clipped by 6 bases and J by 6 bases, with 14 bases between them. CDR1 SNHLY and CDR2 FYNNEI come from the germline V gene. The CDR3 DNA is TGTGCCAGCAGCGTCCTTCCAGGGTCCGGGGAGCTGTTTTTT. It codes for CASSVLPGSGELFF.

This sequence joins TRBV7-8 and TRBJ2-1, with D maybe TRBD1 (5 bases). Germline CDR1 and CDR2: SGHVS and FQNEAQ. Trimming pared 0 bases from V and 6 bases from J, leaving 12 bases between. The CDR3 contains 15 residues. CDR3 protein: CASSLAGQSSNEQFF. CDR3 sequence (DNA): TGTGCCAGCAGCTTAGCGGGGCAAAGCTCCAATGAGCAGTTCTTC.

J is TRBJ2-3 and V is TRBV28, with TRBD2 identical over 9 bases. The V segment lost 2 bases and the J segment 3 bases; nucleotides outside the gene matches: 9. This CDR3 is 17 amino acids long. CDR1 MDHEN and CDR2 SYDVKM come from the germline V gene. The CDR3 DNA sequence: TGTGCCAGCAGTTTACCCCGACTAGCGGTGGTTACAGATACGCAGTATTTT. It codes for CASSLPRLAVVTDTQYF.

This clonotype showed up many times. The chain recombines TRBV19 with TRBJ2-7; D remains unclear. The length of the CDR3 is 14 residues. With 3 bases removed from V and 0 bases from J, the gap between germline ends came to 9 bases. Per germline, CDR1 LNHDA and CDR2 SQIVND (reference sequence). CDR3 amino acids: CASSITGSSYEQYF. The CDR3 nucleotides are TGTGCCAGTAGTATTACCGGAAGCTCCTACGAGCAGTACTTC.

In this sample, this clonotype turned up a few times. The rearrangement uses TRBV5-4 and TRBJ2-5, with 12 nucleotides matching TRBD2. CDR1 is SGHNT, CDR2 YYREEE, per germline (reference sequence). V was clipped by 3 bases and J by 5 bases; unmatched bases: 17. The CDR3 covers 19 residues. CDR3 sequence (DNA): TGTGCCAGCAGCTCCCGGGGGAGGTCTAGCGGGAGGGAAATGGAGACCCAGTACTTC. Amino acid sequence: CASSSRGRSSGREMETQYF.

This clonotype appeared many times. This chain uses TRBV24-1 with TRBJ1-1; possibly TRBD1 for D (5 bases). Germline-derived CDR1 and CDR2 are KGHDR and SFDVKD. Trimming removed 9 bases from V and 0 bases from J, with 28 bases in between. CDR3 length: 19 residues. The DNA of the CDR3 is TGTGCCACCCGGAAATCGGTGTCAGGGCAATTATCCGTGAACACTGAAGCTTTCTTT. It specifies CATRKSVSGQLSVNTEAFF.

This clonotype showed up just once. The V call is TRBV5-1, the J call TRBJ2-1; 9 bases agree with TRBD2. The CDR3 is made up of 15 amino acids. Germline assignment: CDR1 SGHRS and CDR2 YFSETQ. Trimming took 0 bases from V and 7 from J; bases not matched to a gene: 5. The CDR3, as DNA: TGCGCCAGCAGCTTGGTAGCGGGAGCAGGTAATGAGCAGTTCTTC. It yields the protein CASSLVAGAGNEQFF.

Concerning this clonotype itself: A much larger clone differs by one base, so this may be a read error. V is TRBV7-2 and J is TRBJ2-7, with TRBD1 matching over 11 bases. From germline, CDR1 is SGHTA and CDR2 FQGNSA. Unmatched junction bases numbered 13, after V lost 7 bases and J lost 5 bases. The CDR3 is made up of 16 amino acids. Here the CDR3 reads CTSTNTPGQGGHEQYF. Written as DNA, the CDR3 is TGTACCAGCACCAATACGCCGGGACAGGGGGGCCACGAGCAGTACTTC.

The sample holds many counts of this clonotype. V gene TRBV20-1 combines with J gene TRBJ2-4; D is uncertain. Looked up from germline, CDR1 is DFQATT and CDR2 is SNEGSKA (reference sequence). The CDR3 sequence is 16 residues long. V was pared by 5 bases and J by 3 bases, with 20 bases between. Here the CDR3 DNA reads TGCAGTGCTCTTCCACTTGACCTGGATGGCAAAAACATTCAGTACTTC. Its protein is CSALPLDLDGKNIQYF.

This clonotype was counted many times. V gene TRBV10-2 combines with J gene TRBJ1-2, with D tentatively TRBD1 (6 bases). The CDR3 loop spans 17 amino acids. The V gene's germline CDR1 is WSHSY and CDR2 SAAADI. Trimming shortened V by 5 bases and J by 2 bases, and 21 bases separated the two germline ends. CDR3 DNA: TGCGCCAGCAGTTCCCCTGATCTTAGGGGGGCGAACTATGGCTACACCTTC. Protein product: CASSSPDLRGANYGYTF.

The chain is built from TRBV13 and TRBJ2-7; D is undetermined. The CDR3 is made up of 14 amino acids. V was shortened by 1 base and J by 6 bases, with 13 bases between the two germline ends. Germline-derived CDR1 and CDR2 are PRHDT and FYEKMQ (reference sequence). CDR3 sequence reads: CASSLVDRAGEQYF. CDR3 bases: TGTGCCAGCAGCTTAGTGGATAGAGCCGGCGAGCAGTACTTC.